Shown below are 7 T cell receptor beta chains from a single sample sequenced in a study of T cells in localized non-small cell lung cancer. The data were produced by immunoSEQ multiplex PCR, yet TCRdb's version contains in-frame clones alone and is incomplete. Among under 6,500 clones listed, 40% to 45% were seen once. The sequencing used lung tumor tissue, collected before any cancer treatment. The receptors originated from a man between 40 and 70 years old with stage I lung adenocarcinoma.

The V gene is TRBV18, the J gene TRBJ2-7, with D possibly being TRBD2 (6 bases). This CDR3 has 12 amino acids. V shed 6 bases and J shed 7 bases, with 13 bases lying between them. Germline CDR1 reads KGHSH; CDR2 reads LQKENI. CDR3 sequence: CASSPGVGEQYF. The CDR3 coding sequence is TGTGCCAGCTCCCCGGGGGTCGGGGAGCAGTACTTC. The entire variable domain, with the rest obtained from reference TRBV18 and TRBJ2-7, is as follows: NAGVMQNPRHLVRRRGQEARLRCSPMKGHSHVYWYRQLPEEGLKFMVYLQKENIIDESGMPKERFSAEFPKEGPSILRIQQVVRGDSAAYFCASSPGVGEQYFGPGTRLTVT.

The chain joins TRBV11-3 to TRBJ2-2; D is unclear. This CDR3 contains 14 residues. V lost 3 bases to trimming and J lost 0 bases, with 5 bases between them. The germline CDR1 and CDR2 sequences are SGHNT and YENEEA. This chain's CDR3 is CASSFQPNTGELFF. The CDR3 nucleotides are TGTGCCAGCAGCTTCCAACCGAACACCGGGGAGCTGTTTTTT.

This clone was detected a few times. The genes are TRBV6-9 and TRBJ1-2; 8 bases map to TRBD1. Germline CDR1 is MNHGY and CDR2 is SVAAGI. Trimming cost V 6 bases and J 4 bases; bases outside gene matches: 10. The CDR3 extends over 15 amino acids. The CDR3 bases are TGTGCCAGCAGGACAGGGGATAGTTCGGGCTATGGCTACACCTTC. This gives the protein CASRTGDSSGYGYTF.

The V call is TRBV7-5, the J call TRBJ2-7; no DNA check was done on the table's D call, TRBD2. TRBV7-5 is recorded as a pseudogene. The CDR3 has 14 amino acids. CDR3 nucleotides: TGTGCCAGCAGCTTAGATAAAAACGGCTACGAGCAGTACTTC. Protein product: CASSLDKNGYEQYF.

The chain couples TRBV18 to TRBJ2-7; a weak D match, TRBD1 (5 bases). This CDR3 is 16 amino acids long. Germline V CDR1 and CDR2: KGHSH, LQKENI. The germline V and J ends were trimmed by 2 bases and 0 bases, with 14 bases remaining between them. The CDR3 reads CASSPLPGLNSYEQYF. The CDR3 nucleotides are TGTGCCAGCTCACCATTGCCAGGGTTGAACTCCTACGAGCAGTACTTC.

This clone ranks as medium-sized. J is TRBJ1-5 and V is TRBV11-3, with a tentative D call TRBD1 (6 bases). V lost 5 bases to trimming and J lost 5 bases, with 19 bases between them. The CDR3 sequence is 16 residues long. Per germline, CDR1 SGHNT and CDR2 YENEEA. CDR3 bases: TGTGCCAGCAGCCCCCCCGGGGGCCTTAACCATCAGCCCCAGCATTTT. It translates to CASSPPGGLNHQPQHF.

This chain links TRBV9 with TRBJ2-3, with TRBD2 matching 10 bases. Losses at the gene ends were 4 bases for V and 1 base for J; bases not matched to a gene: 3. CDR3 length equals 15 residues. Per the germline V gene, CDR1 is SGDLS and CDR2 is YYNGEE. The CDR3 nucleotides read TGTGCCAGCAGCACCACTAGCGGGGGCACAGATACGCAGTATTTT. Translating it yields CASSTTSGGTDTQYF.